Following are 22 T cell receptor beta chains from one sample sequenced in a study of blood T cell repertoires in COVID-19 (dated by TCRdb to 2020 to 2022). The library came from the immunoSEQ multiplex PCR assay. What TCRdb holds here is the immuneACCESS table cut down to in-frame rearrangements. Part of the clones is not present; checked against another copy, under half of the missing clones reflect an unresolved V gene, and the others are unexplained. A total of 200,000 to 250,000 clones appear in this sample, 70% to 90% of them only once. Roughly 3% of the sample lies in the top ten. The sequencing sample was made of peripheral blood. These receptors were obtained from a man between 18 and 35 years old with active or convalescent COVID-19.

This chain joins TRBV28 and TRBJ1-5; tentative D call: TRBD1 (6 bases). The CDR3 is 13 amino acids. V dropped 5 bases and J dropped 7 bases, with 12 bases sitting between them. Germline V CDR1 and CDR2: MDHEN, SYDVKM. DNA for the CDR3: TGTGCCAGCAGTCTACAGGGATCCCAGCCCCAGCATTTT. Encoded protein: CASSLQGSQPQHF. The complete variable domain, with remaining parts taken from reference TRBV28 and TRBJ1-5, reads DVKVTQSSRYLVKRTGEKVFLECVQDMDHENMFWYRQDPGLGLRLIYFSYDVKMKEKGDIPEGYSVSREKKERFSLILESASTNQTSMYLCASSLQGSQPQHFGDGTRLSIL.

This chain links TRBV27 with TRBJ1-3; D unclear. V lost 5 bases to trimming and J lost 0 bases, with 17 bases between them. Germline V lookup: CDR1 MNHEY, CDR2 SMNVEV (reference sequence). CDR3 length: 17 residues. CDR3 loop: CASSTGLPFLSGNTIYF. Written as DNA, the CDR3 is TGTGCCAGCAGTACCGGACTCCCGTTTCTCTCTGGAAACACCATATATTTT.

This chain joins TRBV2 and TRBJ1-3; D might be TRBD1 (6 bases). Germline loops: CDR1 SNHLY, CDR2 FYNNEI. With 7 bases removed from V and 2 bases from J, the gap between germline ends came to 18 bases. CDR3 length: 16 residues. The CDR3 region has the DNA TGTGCCAGCATGGCAATCAGGGGAAAGGCTGGAAACACCATATATTTT. Encoded protein: CASMAIRGKAGNTIYF.

This chain joins TRBV7-9 and TRBJ1-1; TRBD1 matches 10 bases. V trimming: 5 bases; J trimming: 6 bases; junction bases outside the gene matches: 9. The CDR3 spans 15 residues. The germline CDR1 and CDR2 sequences are SEHNR and FQNEAQ (reference sequence). The CDR3 DNA sequence: TGTGCCAGCAGCCCGAGACAGGGGGCTTGGGCTGAAGCTTTCTTT. Protein product: CASSPRQGAWAEAFF. Supplemented by reference TRBV7-9 and TRBJ1-1, the full variable domain reads DTGVSQNPRHKITKRGQNVTFRCDPISEHNRLYWYRQTLGQGPEFLTYFQNEAQLEKSRLLSDRFSAERPKGSFSTLEIQRTEQGDSAMYLCASSPRQGAWAEAFFGQGTRLTVV.

The rearrangement joins TRBV4-1 to TRBJ1-5, with D unresolved. This CDR3 is built from 13 residues. In germline, CDR1 is MGHRA, CDR2 YSYEKL. The V gene lost 0 bases and the J gene lost 5 bases, with 5 bases spanning the gap. The CDR3 region is CASSQDGDQPQHF. CDR3 coding DNA: TGCGCCAGCAGCCAAGATGGAGATCAGCCCCAGCATTTT.

The J gene is TRBJ1-1, the V gene TRBV4-3; D not resolved. This CDR3 comprises 13 residues. V lost 4 bases and J 4 bases, leaving 10 bases between the germline ends. Germline CDR1 reads LGHNA; CDR2 reads YSLEER. CDR3 sequence: CASSRDRGTEAFF. The CDR3 DNA sequence: TGCGCCAGCAGCCGAGACCGAGGCACTGAAGCTTTCTTT.

The V and J genes are TRBV10-1 and TRBJ1-6, with 7 nucleotides matching TRBD1. CDR3 length equals 14 residues. V was pared by 5 bases and J by 4 bases, with 2 bases of the junction left unmatched. The V gene's germline CDR1 is WNHNN and CDR2 SYGVQD (reference sequence). CDR3 sequence: CASSKGQYNSPLHF. In DNA form, the CDR3 reads TGCGCCAGCAGTAAGGGACAGTATAATTCACCCCTCCACTTT.

This rearrangement joins TRBV12-5 to TRBJ1-5; tentative D call: TRBD1 (6 bases). The ends were cut back, 0 bases at V and 0 bases at J, with 6 bases in the middle. The CDR3 has 15 amino acids. Germline V gives CDR1 LGHNT, CDR2 FRNRAP. CDR3 bases: TGTGCTAGTGGTTTGGTAGGGGGTAGCAATCAGCCCCAGCATTTT. Translated, it gives CASGLVGGSNQPQHF.

The chain combines TRBV7-9 with TRBJ1-5; the D gene is possibly TRBD1 (5 bases). The V gene lost 5 bases and the J gene lost 1 base, with 12 bases spanning the gap. Germline V gives CDR1 SEHNR, CDR2 FQNEAQ (reference sequence). There are 15 residues in the CDR3. The CDR3 DNA reads TGTGCCAGCAGCGTGCAGGGTGGGAGCAATCAGCCCCAGCATTTT. Protein product: CASSVQGGSNQPQHF.

The V gene is TRBV5-4, the J gene TRBJ2-4; the D gene is possibly TRBD2 (6 bases). The germline gives CDR1 SGHNT, CDR2 YYREEE (reference sequence). The V gene lost 4 bases and the J gene lost 10 bases, with 21 bases spanning the gap. The CDR3 runs 15 residues. The DNA for the CDR3 is TGTGCCAGCAGCCCGCGGGGCGGTCGGGGCATTATTCAGTACTTC. Protein sequence: CASSPRGGRGIIQYF.

The chain has TRBV5-4 and TRBJ1-2, with D tentatively TRBD1 (5 bases). CDR3 length: 11 residues. CDR1 and CDR2 from the germline V gene are SGHNT and YYREEE (reference sequence). Trimming took 4 bases from V and 5 from J, leaving 6 bases between them. CDR3 loop: CASSPGYGYTF. The CDR3 bases are TGTGCCAGCAGCCCAGGGTATGGCTACACCTTC.

The genes are TRBV7-2 and TRBJ2-2, with D tentatively TRBD1 (5 bases). The CDR3 has 13 residues. Trimming left V 6 bases short and J 7 bases short, with 12 bases between. CDR1 is SGHTA, CDR2 FQGNSA, per germline. The CDR3 DNA reads as TGTGCCAGCAGGCAGGGAAGTTTCGGGGAGCTGTTTTTT. This encodes CASRQGSFGELFF.

The rearrangement links TRBV27 to TRBJ1-1; no clear D gene. The V gene's germline CDR1 is MNHEY and CDR2 SMNVEV (reference sequence). The germline V and J ends were trimmed by 5 bases and 3 bases, with 10 bases remaining between them. The length of the CDR3 is 13 residues. The CDR3 sequence is CASSPPGHTEAFF. CDR3 bases: TGTGCCAGCAGTCCCCCGGGTCACACTGAAGCTTTCTTT.

V usage is TRBV5-6 and J usage is TRBJ1-1, with D maybe TRBD1 (6 bases). This CDR3 is built from 15 residues. Germline lookup yields CDR1 SGHDT and CDR2 YYEEEE. Trimming cost V 2 bases and J 5 bases, with 16 bases left between them. The CDR3 sequence: CASSFSRQAGTEAFF. For the CDR3, the DNA is TGTGCCAGCAGCTTCTCTAGACAGGCTGGGACTGAAGCTTTCTTT.

The V gene is TRBV19, the J gene TRBJ2-1; 8 positions agree with TRBD2. This CDR3 comprises 19 residues. The trim removed 3 bases at V and 9 bases at J, leaving 22 bases unmatched. Germline loops: CDR1 LNHDA, CDR2 SQIVND (reference sequence). The DNA for the CDR3 is TGTGCCAGTAGTATTTGGTTCCGGGGGGGACTAGGACATGGGAGTGAGCAGTTCTTC. This encodes CASSIWFRGGLGHGSEQFF. The entire variable domain, with the rest obtained from reference TRBV19 and TRBJ2-1, is as follows: DGGITQSPKYLFRKEGQNVTLSCEQNLNHDAMYWYRQDPGQGLRLIYYSQIVNDFQKGDIAEGYSVSREKKESFPLTVTSAQKNPTAFYLCASSIWFRGGLGHGSEQFFGPGTRLTVL.

The chain combines TRBV27 with TRBJ2-3; D is possibly TRBD2 (6 bases). This CDR3 contains 17 residues. Germline CDR1 reads MNHEY; CDR2 reads SMNVEV (reference sequence). V was clipped by 3 bases and J by 1 base, with 17 bases between them. The CDR3 here is CASSFSSRDWGTDTQYF. For the CDR3, the DNA is TGTGCCAGCAGTTTCTCCAGCCGGGACTGGGGCACAGATACGCAGTATTTT.

The chain recombines TRBV4-3 with TRBJ1-4; 7 bases fit TRBD1. V dropped 0 bases and J dropped 7; count of bases not matched to a gene: 11. Germline values: CDR1 LGHNA, CDR2 YSLEER. The CDR3 extends over 17 amino acids. Here the CDR3 reads CASSQDYRGTGGEKLFF. The CDR3, as DNA: TGCGCCAGCAGCCAAGACTACAGGGGCACGGGTGGTGAAAAACTGTTTTTT.

The V and J genes are TRBV18 and TRBJ2-1; D is unclear. The V end was cut by 5 bases, the J end by 1 base, with 9 bases between. CDR1 KGHSH and CDR2 LQKENI come from the germline V gene. The CDR3 sequence is 14 residues long. CDR3 sequence: CASSNPSSYNEQFF. CDR3 coding DNA: TGTGCCAGCTCAAATCCCAGTTCCTACAATGAGCAGTTCTTC.

J is TRBJ1-3 and V is TRBV7-8; D unresolved. Germline CDR1 SGHVS, CDR2 FQNEAQ. Trimming pared 5 bases from V and 2 bases from J, leaving 10 bases between. This CDR3 is 14 amino acids long. The CDR3 nucleotides read TGTGCCAGCAGCGCGACATTAGCTGGAAACACCATATATTTT. Protein sequence: CASSATLAGNTIYF.

This clone turned up a few times. This chain connects TRBV12-3 or TRBV12-4 to TRBJ2-1; D may be TRBD1 (6 bases). V dropped 5 bases and J dropped 7 bases, with 9 bases sitting between them. The CDR3 is 12 amino acids. The CDR3 reads CASSPGVNEQFF. The CDR3 DNA follows: TGTGCCAGCAGTCCAGGGGTAAATGAGCAGTTCTTC.

The V gene is TRBV6-5, the J gene TRBJ2-7; TRBD2 matches 10 bases. There are 14 residues in the CDR3. J was trimmed by 0 bases and V by 7 bases; bases with no gene match: 3. Germline assignment: CDR1 MNHEY and CDR2 SVGAGI. The CDR3: CASKWTSGSYEQYF. The CDR3 DNA reads as TGTGCCAGCAAGTGGACTAGCGGCTCCTACGAGCAGTACTTC.

This sequence joins TRBV18 and TRBJ1-2, with no clear D. Germline CDR1 and CDR2: KGHSH and LQKENI. The V end was cut by 0 bases, the J end by 5 bases, with 7 bases between. The CDR3 is 13 residues long. The DNA for the CDR3 is TGTGCCAGCTCACCACCTTCGGGGTATGGCTACACCTTC. It is translated as CASSPPSGYGYTF.